This T cell receptor (beta chain) was profiled in a study of identical twins. TCRdb reanalysed the 5' RACE reads using MiXCR and keeps one entry per CDR3 protein. In the table there are 230,000 or so distinct CDR3 sequences, 6.5% to 9.5% of which are singletons. This clonotype was observed a few times. Germline V gene sequence: CDR1 MNHEY, CDR2 SMNVEV (reference sequence). The CDR3 length is 17 residues. The V end was cut by 4 bases, the J end by 7 bases, with 25 bases between. This sample also appeared in a second study, on yellow fever vaccine responses in identical twins.

J is TRBJ1-2 and V is TRBV27; D is ambiguous. Sequencing was performed on CD8+ T cells sorted from blood. This receptor was identified in a woman aged 18-35 years in good health. For the CDR3, the DNA is TGTGCCAGCAGTTCCTACTTCGTAGATCGGGCCCTGGGTGGCTACACCTTC. Its translation: CASSSYFVDRALGGYTF.